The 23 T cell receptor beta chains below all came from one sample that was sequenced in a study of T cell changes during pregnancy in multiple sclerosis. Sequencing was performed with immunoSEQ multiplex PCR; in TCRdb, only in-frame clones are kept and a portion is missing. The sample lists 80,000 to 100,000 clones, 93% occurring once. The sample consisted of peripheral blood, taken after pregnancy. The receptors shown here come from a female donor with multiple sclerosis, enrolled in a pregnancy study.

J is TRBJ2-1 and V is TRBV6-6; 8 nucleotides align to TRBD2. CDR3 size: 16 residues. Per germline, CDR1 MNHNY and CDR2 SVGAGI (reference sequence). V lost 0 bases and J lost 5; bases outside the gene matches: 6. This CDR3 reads CASSYSTGGPNNEQFF. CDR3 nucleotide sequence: TGTGCCAGCAGTTACTCAACGGGAGGGCCGAACAATGAGCAGTTCTTC.

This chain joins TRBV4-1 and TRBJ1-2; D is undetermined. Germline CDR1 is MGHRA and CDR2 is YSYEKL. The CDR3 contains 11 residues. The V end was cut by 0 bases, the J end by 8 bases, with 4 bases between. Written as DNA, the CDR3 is TGCGCCAGCAGCCAAGAGGGCGGCTACACCTTC. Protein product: CASSQEGGYTF.

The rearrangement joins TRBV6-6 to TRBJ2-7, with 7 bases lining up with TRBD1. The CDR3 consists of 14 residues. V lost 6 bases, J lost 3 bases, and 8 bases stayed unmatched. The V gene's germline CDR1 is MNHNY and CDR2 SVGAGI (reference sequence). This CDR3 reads CASSKLGQDYEQYF. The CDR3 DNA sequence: TGTGCCAGCAGCAAATTAGGACAGGACTACGAGCAGTACTTC.

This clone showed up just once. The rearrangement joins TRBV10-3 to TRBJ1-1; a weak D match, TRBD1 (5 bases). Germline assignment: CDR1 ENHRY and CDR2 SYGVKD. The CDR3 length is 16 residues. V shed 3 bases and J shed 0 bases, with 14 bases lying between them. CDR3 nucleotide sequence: TGTGCCATCAGTGACAACCCAGGGATAATGAACACTGAAGCTTTCTTT. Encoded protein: CAISDNPGIMNTEAFF.

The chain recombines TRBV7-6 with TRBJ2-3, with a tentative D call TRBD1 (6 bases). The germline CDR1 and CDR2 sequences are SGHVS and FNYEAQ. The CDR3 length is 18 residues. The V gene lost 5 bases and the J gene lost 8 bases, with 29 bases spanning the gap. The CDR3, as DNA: TGTGCCAGCAGCCCAGGGCCACCCGGGACATCAAGTGCCGGTACGCAGTATTTT. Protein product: CASSPGPPGTSSAGTQYF.

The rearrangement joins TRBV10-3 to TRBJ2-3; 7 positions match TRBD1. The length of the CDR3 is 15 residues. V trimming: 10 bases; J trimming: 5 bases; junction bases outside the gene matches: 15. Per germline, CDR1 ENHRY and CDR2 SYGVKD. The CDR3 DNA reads TGTGCCACCGGTGGGCATTCAGGGGGTGGAGATACGCAGTATTTT. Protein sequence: CATGGHSGGGDTQYF.

The chain's CDR3 is CASSLDQGAHTQYF. CDR3 bases: TGTGCCAGCAGCTTAGATCAGGGGGCGCATACGCAGTATTTT. The chain joins TRBV11-2 to TRBJ2-3; 8 bases are a match to TRBD1. V shed 0 bases, J shed 7 bases, and the junction held 3 bases outside the gene matches. Germline-derived CDR1 and CDR2 are SGHAT and FQNNGV. The CDR3 spans 14 residues. Full variable domain (outside the CDR3, taken from reference TRBV11-2 and TRBJ2-3): EAGVAQSPRYKIIEKRQSVAFWCNPISGHATLYWYQQILGQGPKLLIQFQNNGVVDDSQLPKDRFSAERLKGVDSTLKIQPAKLEDSAVYLCASSLDQGAHTQYFGPGTRLTVL.

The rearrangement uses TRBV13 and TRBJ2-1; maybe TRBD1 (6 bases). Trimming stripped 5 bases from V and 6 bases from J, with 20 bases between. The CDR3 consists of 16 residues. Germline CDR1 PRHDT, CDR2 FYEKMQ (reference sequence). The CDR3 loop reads CASSPNIDRWVNEQFF. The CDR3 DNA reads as TGTGCCAGCAGCCCTAATATAGACAGGTGGGTCAATGAGCAGTTCTTC.

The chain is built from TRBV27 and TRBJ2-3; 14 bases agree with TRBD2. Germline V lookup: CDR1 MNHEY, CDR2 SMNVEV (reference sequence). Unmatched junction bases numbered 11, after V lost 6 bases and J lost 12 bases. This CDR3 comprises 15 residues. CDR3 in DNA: TGTGCCAGCAGCAGGACTAGCGGGAGGACTAGCAGTCAGTATTTT. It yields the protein CASSRTSGRTSSQYF.

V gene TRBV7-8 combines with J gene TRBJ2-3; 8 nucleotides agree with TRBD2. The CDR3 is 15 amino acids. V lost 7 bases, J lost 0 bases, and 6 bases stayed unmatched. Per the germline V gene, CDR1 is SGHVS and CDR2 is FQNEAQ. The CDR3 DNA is TGTGCCAGCACCGAGCGGGAGAGTAGCACAGATACGCAGTATTTT. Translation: CASTERESSTDTQYF.

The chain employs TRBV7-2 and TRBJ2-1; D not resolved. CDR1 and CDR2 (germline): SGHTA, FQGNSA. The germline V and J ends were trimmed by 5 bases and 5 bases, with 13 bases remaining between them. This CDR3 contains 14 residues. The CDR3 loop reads CASSPLLGHNEQFF. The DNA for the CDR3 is TGTGCCAGCAGCCCTCTATTGGGCCACAATGAGCAGTTCTTC.

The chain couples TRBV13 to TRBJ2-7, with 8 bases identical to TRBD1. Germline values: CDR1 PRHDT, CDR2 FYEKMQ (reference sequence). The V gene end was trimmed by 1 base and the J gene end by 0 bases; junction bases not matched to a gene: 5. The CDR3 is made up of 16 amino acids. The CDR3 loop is CASSLAQGQGSYEQYF. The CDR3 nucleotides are TGTGCCAGCAGCTTAGCCCAAGGACAGGGCTCCTACGAGCAGTACTTC.

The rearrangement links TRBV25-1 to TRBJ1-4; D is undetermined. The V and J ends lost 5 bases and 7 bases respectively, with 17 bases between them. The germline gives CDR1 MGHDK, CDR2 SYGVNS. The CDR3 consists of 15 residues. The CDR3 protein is CASSRNPQSGEKLFF. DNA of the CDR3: TGTGCCAGCAGTAGAAACCCGCAATCGGGTGAAAAACTGTTTTTT.

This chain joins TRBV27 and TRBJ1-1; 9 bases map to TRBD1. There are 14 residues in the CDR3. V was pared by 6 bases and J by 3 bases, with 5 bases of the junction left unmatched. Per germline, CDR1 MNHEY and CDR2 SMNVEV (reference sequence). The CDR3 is CASSRQGGDTEAFF. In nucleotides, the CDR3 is TGTGCCAGCAGCCGACAGGGGGGAGACACTGAAGCTTTCTTT.

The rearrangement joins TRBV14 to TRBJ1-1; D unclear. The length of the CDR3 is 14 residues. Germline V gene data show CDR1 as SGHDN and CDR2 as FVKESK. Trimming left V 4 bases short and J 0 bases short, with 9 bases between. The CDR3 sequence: CASSRSGMNTEAFF. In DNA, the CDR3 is TGTGCCAGCAGCCGATCAGGAATGAACACTGAAGCTTTCTTT. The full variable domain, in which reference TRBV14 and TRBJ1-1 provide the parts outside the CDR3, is EAGVTQFPSHSVIEKGQTVTLRCDPISGHDNLYWYRRVMGKEIKFLLHFVKESKQDESGMPNNRFLAERTGGTYSTLKVQPAELEDSGVYFCASSRSGMNTEAFFGQGTRLTVV.

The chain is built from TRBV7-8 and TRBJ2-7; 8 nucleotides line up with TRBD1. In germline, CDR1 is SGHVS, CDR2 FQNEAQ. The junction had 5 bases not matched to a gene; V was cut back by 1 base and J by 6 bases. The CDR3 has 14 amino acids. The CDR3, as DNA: TGTGCCAGCAGCTTAGAGGGGACAGGAATCGAGCAGTACTTC. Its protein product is CASSLEGTGIEQYF.

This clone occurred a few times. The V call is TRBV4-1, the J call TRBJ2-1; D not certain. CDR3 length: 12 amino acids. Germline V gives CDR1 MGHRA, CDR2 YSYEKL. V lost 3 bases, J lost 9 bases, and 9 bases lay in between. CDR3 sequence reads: CASSQQSREQFF. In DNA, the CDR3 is TGCGCCAGCAGCCAGCAGTCACGTGAGCAGTTCTTC.

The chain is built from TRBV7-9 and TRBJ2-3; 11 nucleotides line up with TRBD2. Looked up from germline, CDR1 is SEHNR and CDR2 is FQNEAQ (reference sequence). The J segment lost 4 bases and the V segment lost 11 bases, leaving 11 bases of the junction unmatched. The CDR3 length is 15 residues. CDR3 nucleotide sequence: TGTGCCGGTTCCGTTCTAGCGGGAGGCCCAGATACGCAGTATTTT. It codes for CAGSVLAGGPDTQYF.

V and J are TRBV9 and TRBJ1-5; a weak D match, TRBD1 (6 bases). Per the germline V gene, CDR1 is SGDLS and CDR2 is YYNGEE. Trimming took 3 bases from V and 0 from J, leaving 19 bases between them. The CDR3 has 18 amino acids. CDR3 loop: CASSGSLGEGDSNQPQHF. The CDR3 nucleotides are TGTGCCAGCAGCGGATCCCTGGGTGAGGGGGATAGCAATCAGCCCCAGCATTTT.

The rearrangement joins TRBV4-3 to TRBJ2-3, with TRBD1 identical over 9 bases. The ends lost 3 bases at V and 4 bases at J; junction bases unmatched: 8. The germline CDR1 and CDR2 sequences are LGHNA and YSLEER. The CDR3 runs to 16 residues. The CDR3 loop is CASSQTGQGNADTQYF. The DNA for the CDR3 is TGCGCCAGCAGCCAGACGGGACAGGGAAACGCAGATACGCAGTATTTT.

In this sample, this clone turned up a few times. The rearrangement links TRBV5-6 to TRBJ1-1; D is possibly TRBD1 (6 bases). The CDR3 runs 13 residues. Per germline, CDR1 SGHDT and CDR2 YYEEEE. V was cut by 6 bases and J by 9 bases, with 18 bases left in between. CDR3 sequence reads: CASTEQQGLKAFF. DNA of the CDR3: TGTGCCAGCACAGAGCAACAGGGCCTAAAAGCTTTCTTT. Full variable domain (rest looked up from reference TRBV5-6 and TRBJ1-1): DAGVTQSPTHLIKTRGQQVTLRCSPKSGHDTVSWYQQALGQGPQFIFQYYEEEERQRGNFPDRFSGHQFPNYSSELNVNALLLGDSALYLCASTEQQGLKAFFGQGTRLTVV.

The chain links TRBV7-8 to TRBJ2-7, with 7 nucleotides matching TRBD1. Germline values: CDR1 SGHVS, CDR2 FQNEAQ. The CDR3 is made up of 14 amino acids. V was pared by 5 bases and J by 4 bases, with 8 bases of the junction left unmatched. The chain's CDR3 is CASSLRQGLYEQYF. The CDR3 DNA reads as TGTGCCAGCAGCCTCCGACAGGGTTTATACGAGCAGTACTTC.

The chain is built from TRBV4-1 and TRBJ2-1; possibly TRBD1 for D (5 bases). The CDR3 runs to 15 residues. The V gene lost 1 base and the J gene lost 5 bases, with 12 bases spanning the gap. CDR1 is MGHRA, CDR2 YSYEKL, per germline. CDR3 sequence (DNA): TGCGCCAGCAGCCAAGGGTCAGGGTGGGACAATGAGCAGTTCTTC. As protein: CASSQGSGWDNEQFF.